Following are 26 T cell receptor beta chains from one sample sequenced in a study of memory CD4+ T cells and cytomegalovirus serostatus. Single viable CD3+CD4+CD8-CD45RO+ cells were sorted as the memory CD4+ T cells. Assay: immunoSEQ multiplex PCR; the TCRdb copy retains only in-frame clones and omits some. The sample records about 54,000 clones, about three quarters being singletons. The material sequenced was memory CD4+ T cells from blood. These receptors were obtained from an adult in good health and CMV-seropositive.

The CDR3 nucleotides are TGTGCCAGCAAGAGGGAGGGCACTGAAGCTTTCTTT. Amino acids: CASKREGTEAFF. This chain links TRBV14 with TRBJ1-1; D not certain. The CDR3 contains 12 residues. Germline V gene lookup returns CDR1 SGHDN and CDR2 FVKESK. V lost 7 bases and J lost 4, with 10 bases in between.

CDR3 protein: CASSQEDDYGYTF. CDR3 in DNA: TGTGCCAGCAGCCAAGAGGACGACTATGGCTACACCTTC. The chain employs TRBV4-2 and TRBJ1-2; D gene ambiguous. The V gene's germline CDR1 is LGHNA and CDR2 YNFKEQ. With 0 bases removed from V and 3 bases from J, the gap between germline ends came to 5 bases. This CDR3 comprises 13 residues.

This chain uses TRBV7-9 with TRBJ2-2; perhaps TRBD2 as D (6 bases). This CDR3 has 17 residues. V was pared by 1 base and J by 0 bases, with 12 bases between. Germline V lookup: CDR1 SEHNR, CDR2 FQNEAQ (reference sequence). CDR3 DNA: TGTGCCAGCAGCTTAGGGTTTGCGGGAACGAACACCGGGGAGCTGTTTTTT. Its protein product is CASSLGFAGTNTGELFF.

This rearrangement joins TRBV9 to TRBJ2-2; D uncertain. Looked up from germline, CDR1 is SGDLS and CDR2 is YYNGEE. Deletions cut 6 bases from V and 7 bases from J, with 10 bases between. This CDR3 spans 12 amino acids. The CDR3 DNA follows: TGTGCCAGCACCGCCTTGTACGGGGAGCTGTTTTTT. Translated: CASTALYGELFF.

The V gene is TRBV10-3, the J gene TRBJ1-4, with TRBD1 matching 8 bases. The junction had 12 bases not matched to a gene; V was cut back by 10 bases and J by 2 bases. This CDR3 comprises 16 residues. Germline CDR1 is ENHRY and CDR2 is SYGVKD. The CDR3 loop reads CATQDRDKATNEKLFF. DNA for the CDR3: TGTGCCACGCAGGACAGGGACAAAGCGACTAATGAAAAACTGTTTTTT.

The J gene is TRBJ2-3, the V gene TRBV10-3; D call uncertain. Germline CDR1 is ENHRY and CDR2 is SYGVKD. Trimming removed 6 bases at V and 6 bases at J, with 13 bases between. The CDR3 extends over 13 amino acids. DNA of the CDR3: TGTGCCATCAGCAAGCAGGCCGCGGATACGCAGTATTTT. This translates into CAISKQAADTQYF.

V and J are TRBV5-1 and TRBJ2-5; D is undetermined. The CDR3 has 13 amino acids. The germline V gene has CDR1 SGHRS and CDR2 YFSETQ. Trimming removed 0 bases at V and 2 bases at J, with 5 bases between. DNA for the CDR3: TGCGCCAGCAGCTTGGGGGGTCAAGAGACCCAGTACTTC. This encodes CASSLGGQETQYF.

The V and J genes are TRBV5-5 and TRBJ2-3; D ambiguous. Per the germline V gene, CDR1 is SGHKS and CDR2 is YYEKEE (reference sequence). The CDR3 runs to 15 residues. V was shortened by 1 base and J by 0 bases, with 9 bases between the two germline ends. CDR3 loop: CASSLWRASTDTQYF. CDR3 DNA sequence: TGTGCCAGCAGCTTGTGGAGAGCTAGCACAGATACGCAGTATTTT.

This chain links TRBV7-8 with TRBJ2-2; possibly TRBD1 for D (5 bases). This CDR3 is 16 amino acids long. The V end lost 5 bases, the J end lost 1 base, and 14 bases lay between the germline ends. The germline V gene has CDR1 SGHVS and CDR2 FQNEAQ. CDR3 loop: CASSPYRTQNTGELFF. CDR3 coding DNA: TGTGCCAGCAGCCCCTACAGGACGCAGAACACCGGGGAGCTGTTTTTT.

CDR3 sequence reads: CASSPHVSEKETQYF. In DNA, the CDR3 is TGTGCCAGCAGCCCCCACGTGTCGGAAAAAGAGACCCAGTACTTC. J is TRBJ2-5 and V is TRBV5-8; D gene uncertain. This CDR3 contains 15 residues. The V gene's germline CDR1 is SGHTS and CDR2 YDEGEE. The V end was cut by 4 bases, the J end by 3 bases, with 16 bases between.

This clone was counted a few times. The gene calls are TRBV30 and TRBJ1-5; D remains ambiguous. The germline V gene has CDR1 GTSNPN and CDR2 SVGIG (reference sequence). This CDR3 has 12 amino acids. The germline V and J ends were trimmed by 2 bases and 2 bases, with 4 bases remaining between them. This CDR3 reads CAWSQGNQPQHF. The CDR3 DNA sequence: TGTGCCTGGAGTCAGGGCAATCAGCCCCAGCATTTT.

This clone was recorded a few times. The chain is built from TRBV19 and TRBJ1-2; D unclear. V was trimmed by 0 bases and J by 4 bases, leaving 12 bases between them. Germline V gene lookup returns CDR1 LNHDA and CDR2 SQIVND (reference sequence). This CDR3 comprises 15 residues. CDR3 loop: CASSIDMQGSYGYTF. The CDR3 DNA is TGTGCCAGTAGTATAGATATGCAAGGATCCTATGGCTACACCTTC.

This rearrangement joins TRBV7-2 to TRBJ2-1; the D gene is possibly TRBD2 (6 bases). There are 14 residues in the CDR3. CDR1 and CDR2 from the germline V gene are SGHTA and FQGNSA. V lost 1 base to trimming and J lost 6 bases, with 10 bases between them. The CDR3 DNA follows: TGTGCCAGCAGCTTAGACCGGGAGATCAATGAGCAGTTCTTC. Translated, it gives CASSLDREINEQFF.

The rearrangement uses TRBV27 and TRBJ1-5; maybe TRBD1 (5 bases). V was pared by 8 bases and J by 7 bases, with 21 bases between. Germline V CDR1 and CDR2: MNHEY, SMNVEV (reference sequence). This CDR3 is built from 15 residues. The CDR3, as DNA: TGTGCCAGCGGGAGCCAGGGTGTAGGTCGGCAGCCCCAGCATTTT. Its protein product is CASGSQGVGRQPQHF.

V gene TRBV28 combines with J gene TRBJ1-1; TRBD1 is a possible D gene (5 bases). Deletions cut 1 base from V and 4 bases from J, with 7 bases between. The V gene's germline CDR1 is MDHEN and CDR2 SYDVKM. The CDR3 is 13 residues long. CDR3 protein: CASSLFQGTEAFF. CDR3 bases: TGTGCCAGCAGTTTATTTCAGGGCACTGAAGCTTTCTTT.

This sequence joins TRBV7-2 and TRBJ1-2; TRBD1 matches 8 bases. CDR3 length equals 14 residues. J gave up 3 bases and V 4 bases, and 4 bases lay outside the gene matches. CDR1 is SGHTA and CDR2 is FQGNSA in the germline V gene. CDR3 DNA sequence: TGTGCCAGCAGCTCAGACAGGGGCGACTATGGCTACACCTTC. This codes for CASSSDRGDYGYTF.

The CDR3, as DNA: TGTGCCAGCAGCTTACCCCCAGAGACCCAGTACTTC. It encodes CASSLPPETQYF. The chain employs TRBV7-9 and TRBJ2-5; D unresolved. CDR3 length: 12 residues. Deletions cut 2 bases from V and 4 bases from J, with 5 bases between. CDR1 SEHNR and CDR2 FQNEAQ come from the germline V gene (reference sequence).

The genes are TRBV7-2 and TRBJ2-1; 8 bases match TRBD1. Trimming cost V 4 bases and J 4 bases; bases outside gene matches: 9. Germline V gene data show CDR1 as SGHTA and CDR2 as FQGNSA. The CDR3 is 16 residues long. CDR3 sequence: CASSSHARGLYNEQFF. The CDR3 nucleotides read TGTGCCAGCAGCTCCCACGCCAGGGGGCTATACAATGAGCAGTTCTTC.

The rearrangement uses TRBV28 and TRBJ1-2; the D is unclear. The CDR3 covers 13 residues. CDR1 is MDHEN and CDR2 is SYDVKM in the germline V gene. Trimming took 4 bases from V and 6 from J, leaving 12 bases between them. The CDR3, as DNA: TGTGCCAGCAGTTCTGGGCGGGTTAATGGCTACACCTTC. It encodes CASSSGRVNGYTF.

This clone was observed once. Here the CDR3 reads CASSADRGSNTEAFF. The CDR3 DNA reads as TGCGCCAGCAGCGCGGACAGGGGCTCGAACACTGAAGCTTTCTTT. The chain carries TRBV5-1 and TRBJ1-1; 9 bases align to TRBD1. Germline CDR1 SGHRS, CDR2 YFSETQ. This CDR3 contains 15 residues. The trim removed 4 bases at V and 1 base at J, leaving 5 bases unmatched.

This chain links TRBV29-1 with TRBJ2-7; 8 nucleotides agree with TRBD2. The CDR3 is made up of 16 amino acids. V shed 2 bases and J 9 bases; nucleotides not matched to a gene: 18. Looked up from germline, CDR1 is SQVTM and CDR2 is ANQGSEA. CDR3 sequence reads: CSVEFLSGSSRGGQYF. The CDR3, as DNA: TGCAGCGTTGAATTTCTTTCGGGTAGTAGCCGGGGGGGGCAGTACTTC.

The chain is built from TRBV19 and TRBJ1-3; D is possibly TRBD1 (5 bases). Germline V gene data show CDR1 as LNHDA and CDR2 as SQIVND (reference sequence). Deletions cut 5 bases from V and 0 bases from J, with 17 bases between. This CDR3 has 17 residues. The CDR3 sequence: CASSPGTDTASGNTIYF. As DNA, the CDR3 is TGTGCCAGTAGTCCCGGGACCGACACCGCCTCTGGAAACACCATATATTTT.

The table lists this clone with a few counts. The chain joins TRBV4-1 to TRBJ1-1; 11 bases align to TRBD1. CDR3 length: 16 residues. Germline V gene data show CDR1 as MGHRA and CDR2 as YSYEKL. V lost 3 bases, J lost 3 bases, and 6 bases stayed unmatched. The DNA of the CDR3 is TGCGCCAGCAGCCAGGGGGACAGGGGGAGGGACACTGAAGCTTTCTTT. This translates into CASSQGDRGRDTEAFF.

The chain carries TRBV28 and TRBJ1-5; D is unresolved. This CDR3 has 11 amino acids. Germline assignment: CDR1 MDHEN and CDR2 SYDVKM. The germline V and J ends were trimmed by 4 bases and 5 bases, with 3 bases remaining between them. The CDR3 reads CASSSYQPQHF. The CDR3 nucleotides read TGTGCCAGCAGTTCGTATCAGCCCCAGCATTTT.

The V and J genes are TRBV28 and TRBJ2-3; D uncertain. Germline V gives CDR1 MDHEN, CDR2 SYDVKM. The CDR3 is made up of 15 amino acids. Trimming took off 4 bases at V and 0 bases at J, with 11 bases between the two ends. CDR3 nucleotides: TGTGCCAGCAGTTCCCGCCTATTCAGCACAGATACGCAGTATTTT. It yields the protein CASSSRLFSTDTQYF. The complete variable domain, with remaining parts taken from reference TRBV28 and TRBJ2-3, reads DVKVTQSSRYLVKRTGEKVFLECVQDMDHENMFWYRQDPGLGLRLIYFSYDVKMKEKGDIPEGYSVSREKKERFSLILESASTNQTSMYLCASSSRLFSTDTQYFGPGTRLTVL.

Only a few counts were recorded for this clone. The chain joins TRBV30 to TRBJ1-4; 8 nucleotides agree with TRBD1. CDR1 and CDR2 (germline): GTSNPN, SVGIG (reference sequence). The CDR3 covers 15 residues. Unmatched junction bases numbered 8, after V lost 1 base and J lost 7 bases. The CDR3 here is CAWSGPRQGSEKLFF. In nucleotides, the CDR3 is TGTGCCTGGAGTGGGCCGAGACAGGGGAGTGAAAAACTGTTTTTT.